This T cell receptor beta chain was sequenced during a study of blood T cell repertoires in COVID-19. About the research overall: In each case, the material was cDNA or gDNA derived from T cells, B-cell-depleted T cells, or PBMCs.

Profiling relied on immunoSEQ multiplex PCR, and the TCRdb table lists in-frame clones only, not all of them. The repertoire holds 52,000 or so clones, around nine tenths seen once, with 8% to 9% in the top ten. The CDR3 length is 18 residues. The V gene end was trimmed by 2 bases and the J gene end by 1 base; junction bases not matched to a gene: 11. Germline lookup yields CDR1 SEHNR and CDR2 FQNEAQ (reference sequence). This chain joins TRBV7-9 and TRBJ2-1; 7 positions agree with TRBD2. The clonotype comes from a woman in her sixties or seventies with active COVID-19. Sequenced: peripheral blood. The DNA of the CDR3 is TGTGCCAGCAGCTTATCGGTCGCGGCGGGAGTTTCCTACAATGAGCAGTTCTTC. It encodes CASSLSVAAGVSYNEQFF.